The 32 T cell receptor beta chains below come from one sample, sequenced in a study of T cell clonality in common variable immunodeficiency. The data were produced by immunoSEQ multiplex PCR, yet TCRdb's version contains in-frame clones alone and is incomplete. This table holds 40,000 to 45,000 clones with no singletons; the top ten claim over 1.3%. Specimen: peripheral blood mononuclear cells. These TCRs come from a person aged 18 to 75 in good health.

This clone was recorded at least ten times. The read ends 3 residues early relative to the CDR3; the germline J gene fills the gap. The chain carries TRBV5-1 and TRBJ1-3; 7 bases fit TRBD1. V was clipped by 1 base and J by 2 bases; unmatched bases: 3. CDR1 SGHRS and CDR2 YFSETQ come from the germline V gene. The CDR3 has 15 residues. CDR3 protein: CASSLQGVAGNTIYF. Incomplete CDR3 DNA: TGCGCCAGCAGCTTGCAGGGGGTGGCTGGAAACACC.

This clone has a count of ten or more. The read ends 3 residues shy of where the CDR3 ends; the end is completed using the germline J gene. At the DNA level, this CDR3 is encoded by other sequences in the same sample as well. The J gene is TRBJ1-2, the V gene TRBV20-1; D is possibly TRBD1 (6 bases). Germline-derived CDR1 and CDR2 are DFQATT and SNEGSKA (reference sequence). The CDR3 consists of 12 residues. V dropped 6 bases and J dropped 4 bases, with 12 bases sitting between them. CDR3 protein: CSAATGSYGYTF. Partial CDR3 DNA: TGCAGTGCCGCAACAGGGTCCTATGGC.

This clone appeared many times. The read stops 3 residues short of the end of the CDR3; the missing end is completed from the germline J gene. This rearrangement joins TRBV7-3 to TRBJ1-1, with 7 bases that match TRBD1. The CDR3 has 16 amino acids. Germline lookup yields CDR1 SGHTA and CDR2 FQGTGA. Unmatched junction bases numbered 9, after V lost 5 bases and J lost 0 bases. CDR3 DNA (partial): TGTGCCAGCAGCCCCGGTTCGACAGGGTTGAACACTGAA. Translating it yields CASSPGSTGLNTE. The CDR3 in full is CASSPGSTGLNTEAFF.

Ten or more counts support this clone. The DNA ends 3 residues before the CDR3 does, and the rest of the CDR3 is filled in from the germline J gene. The rearrangement joins TRBV19 to TRBJ1-2, with 8 nucleotides matching TRBD1. The germline CDR1 and CDR2 sequences are LNHDA and SQIVND (reference sequence). CDR3 length equals 11 residues. CDR3 protein: CASGQGRGYTF. CDR3 DNA (partial): TGTGCCAGTGGACAGGGAAGAGGC.

In its sample, this clone was seen many times. The read comes to an end 3 residues before the CDR3 does, leaving the germline J gene to fill in the end. V gene TRBV20-1 combines with J gene TRBJ2-2; 8 positions match TRBD1. CDR1 and CDR2 from the germline V gene are DFQATT and SNEGSKA (reference sequence). The CDR3 has 15 amino acids. Partial CDR3 DNA: TGCAGTGCTAGTCCCGGACAGGGAAGTAATTCACCG. Translated: CSASPGQGSNSP. The whole CDR3 sequence is CSASPGQGSNSPLFF.

On this clone: A junction end diverges from the germline sequence, so it may reflect a read error. The read finishes 3 residues shy of the CDR3 end, and the germline J gene is used to complete it. The rearrangement links TRBV18 to TRBJ2-7; 8 bases map to TRBD1. The CDR3 spans 15 residues. Germline V gene data show CDR1 as KGHSH and CDR2 as LQKENI. CDR3 protein: CTSSRKSDRGPEQYF. The part of the CDR3 DNA that was read is TGTACCAGCTCAAGGAAGAGTGACAGGGGCCCCGAG.

In its sample, this clone was seen many times. The read terminates 3 residues before the CDR3 end, so the remaining end is supplied by the germline J gene. The J gene is TRBJ2-1, the V gene TRBV12-3 or TRBV12-4; 11 nucleotides line up with TRBD2. There are 15 residues in the CDR3. The V segment lost 5 bases and the J segment 2 bases; nucleotides outside the gene matches: 2. The DNA read from the CDR3 is TGTGCCAGCAGTGCGACTAGCGGGACCTACAATGAG. This translates into CASSATSGTYNE. The full CDR3 is CASSATSGTYNEQFF.

This clone was counted at least ten times. The read halts 3 residues ahead of the CDR3 end, with the missing end drawn from the germline J gene. The V and J genes are TRBV28 and TRBJ1-5; TRBD1 is a possible D gene (5 bases). This CDR3 has 12 amino acids. Germline CDR1 MDHEN, CDR2 SYDVKM. Trimming removed 6 bases from V and 5 bases from J, with 8 bases in between. The CDR3 region is CASSLTDQPQHF. CDR3 DNA, as far as it was read: TGTGCCAGCAGCTTGACAGATCAGCCC.

This clone was counted ten times or more. Coverage ceases 3 residues before the CDR3 finishes, and the germline J gene fills in the end. The chain has TRBV28 and TRBJ1-2; 8 bases are shared with TRBD1. The CDR3 has 17 amino acids. Germline V CDR1 and CDR2: MDHEN, SYDVKM. Trimming at V came to 4 bases and at J to 5 bases, leaving 15 bases not matched to a gene. This CDR3 is CASSSQTVTGAFYGYTF. The covered CDR3 bases are TGTGCCAGCAGTTCACAAACCGTGACAGGGGCTTTTTATGGC.

This clone was observed at least ten times. The CDR3 goes on 3 residues after the read ends, and that part is filled in from the germline J gene. J is TRBJ2-3 and V is TRBV7-2; a weak D match, TRBD1 (5 bases). CDR3 length equals 12 residues. The V gene's germline CDR1 is SGHTA and CDR2 FQGNSA. The DNA read from the CDR3 is TGTGCCAGCAGCTTGTCACCGACAGCG. Its protein product is CASSLSPTA. The complete CDR3 protein is CASSLSPTAQYF.

At least ten counts were recorded for this clone. The missing CDR3 end, 3 residues past where the read stops, is filled in from the germline J gene. The chain has TRBV20-1 and TRBJ2-1, with a weak D call TRBD1 (6 bases). V was clipped by 2 bases and J by 2 bases, with 13 bases between them. CDR3 length: 15 residues. Germline V gene sequence: CDR1 DFQATT, CDR2 SNEGSKA (reference sequence). CDR3 amino acids: CSARPGTHAYNEQFF. CDR3 DNA (partial): TGCAGTGCTAGACCCGGGACACACGCCTACAATGAG.

In its sample, this clone was seen many times. The CDR3 end falls 3 residues outside the read, so it is completed with the germline J gene. V and J are TRBV20-1 and TRBJ2-7, with 9 bases matching TRBD2. There are 14 residues in the CDR3. Germline trimming cut 6 bases from V and 3 bases from J; bases unmatched to any gene: 9. CDR1 is DFQATT and CDR2 is SNEGSKA in the germline V gene (reference sequence). Incomplete CDR3 DNA: TGCAGTGCAATAATAGCGGGAGCAAACTACGAG. Its translation is CSAIIAGANYE. In full, the CDR3 reads CSAIIAGANYEQYF.

This clone came up many times. The missing CDR3 end, 3 residues past where the read stops, is filled in from the germline J gene. The V gene is TRBV20-1, the J gene TRBJ2-1, with TRBD1 as a possible D gene (6 bases). The germline CDR1 and CDR2 sequences are DFQATT and SNEGSKA (reference sequence). The CDR3 totals 14 residues. The germline V and J ends were trimmed by 3 bases and 5 bases, with 14 bases remaining between them. CDR3 DNA (partial): TGCAGTGCTAGTCGTGACAGGAGCCACAATGAG. It translates to CSASRDRSHNE. The entire CDR3 protein is CSASRDRSHNEQFF.

This clone was picked up many times. The covered CDR3 bases are TGTGCCATCAGCACCGGGACTAGCGAAGAGACC. Protein: CAISTGTSEET. The full CDR3 protein is CAISTGTSEETQYF. The rearrangement joins TRBV10-3 to TRBJ2-5; 10 nucleotides match TRBD2. The read halts 3 residues ahead of the CDR3 end, with the missing end drawn from the germline J gene. The CDR3 has 14 residues. Per germline, CDR1 ENHRY and CDR2 SYGVKD. Trimming took 6 bases from V and 3 from J; bases not matched to a gene: 4.

This clone has a count of ten or more. The read halts 3 residues ahead of the CDR3 end, with the missing end drawn from the germline J gene. The genes are TRBV29-1 and TRBJ2-5, with D perhaps TRBD1 (5 bases). Germline CDR1 is SQVTM and CDR2 is ANQGSEA. Trimming removed 3 bases at V and 3 bases at J, with 8 bases between. CDR3 length: 12 amino acids. The CDR3 reads CSVEGLEETQYF. The sequenced CDR3 bases are TGCAGCGTTGAGGGGCTAGAAGAGACC.

This clone has a count of ten or more. The CDR3 end falls 3 residues outside the read, so it is completed with the germline J gene. This chain links TRBV18 with TRBJ2-3; 7 bases fit TRBD1. CDR1 KGHSH and CDR2 LQKENI come from the germline V gene. The CDR3 runs 13 residues. Unmatched junction bases numbered 4, after V lost 6 bases and J lost 4 bases. The sequenced CDR3 bases are TGTGCCAGCTCTTGGGACAGATCAGATACG. Translated, it gives CASSWDRSDT. The full CDR3 protein reads CASSWDRSDTQYF. Full variable domain (outside the CDR3, taken from reference TRBV18 and TRBJ2-3): NAGVMQNPRHLVRRRGQEARLRCSPMKGHSHVYWYRQLPEEGLKFMVYLQKENIIDESGMPKERFSAEFPKEGPSILRIQQVVRGDSAAYFCASSWDRSDTQYFGPGTRLTVL.

This clone was seen at least ten times. The CDR3 end falls 3 residues outside the read, so it is completed with the germline J gene. The chain couples TRBV20-1 to TRBJ2-1; 7 positions agree with TRBD2. CDR1 DFQATT and CDR2 SNEGSKA come from the germline V gene (reference sequence). V lost 3 bases and J lost 5; bases outside the gene matches: 7. The length of the CDR3 is 14 residues. The CDR3 loop reads CSASKAGADNEQFF. The DNA read from the CDR3 is TGCAGTGCTAGTAAGGCGGGAGCCGACAATGAG.

This clone was detected many times. The read falls 3 residues short of the CDR3 end, and the missing part is taken from the germline J gene. This chain connects TRBV5-6 to TRBJ2-5; D gene unclear. V lost 0 bases, J lost 1 base, and 4 bases lay in between. The CDR3 is made up of 13 amino acids. Germline V gene data show CDR1 as SGHDT and CDR2 as YYEEEE. CDR3 protein: CASSLDSQETQYF. CDR3 bases read: TGTGCCAGCAGCTTGGACAGCCAAGAGACC.

There are many counts of this clone. The missing CDR3 end, 3 residues past where the read stops, is filled in from the germline J gene. J is TRBJ2-2 and V is TRBV6-2 or TRBV6-3; 9 bases are a match to TRBD2. Trimming took 2 bases from V and 5 from J; bases not matched to a gene: 9. Germline V gene lookup returns CDR1 MNHEY and CDR2 SVGEGT. The length of the CDR3 is 17 residues. The CDR3 bases that were read are TGTGCCAGCAGTTACGAACCAGCGGGAGGCTATACCGGGGAG. This codes for CASSYEPAGGYTGE. The entire CDR3 reads CASSYEPAGGYTGELFF.

This clone was counted many times. Read coverage stops 3 residues before the CDR3 terminus; the germline J gene supplies the remainder. The rearrangement uses TRBV12-3 or TRBV12-4 and TRBJ1-2, with TRBD1 as a possible D gene (6 bases). The CDR3 is 14 residues long. V was shortened by 8 bases and J by 4 bases, with 17 bases between the two germline ends. Incomplete CDR3 DNA: TGTGCCAGCCAACCCCTAACAGGGTCCTATGGC. This encodes CASQPLTGSYG. The entire CDR3 protein is CASQPLTGSYGYTF.

This clone was observed at least ten times. The missing CDR3 end, 3 residues past where the read stops, is filled in from the germline J gene. The chain uses TRBV28 and TRBJ1-1; D might be TRBD1 (6 bases). V shed 7 bases and J shed 0 bases, with 12 bases lying between them. The CDR3 contains 14 residues. Per the germline V gene, CDR1 is MDHEN and CDR2 is SYDVKM. The CDR3 DNA, read in part, is TGTGCCAGCAAGACAGGACCTATGAACACTGAA. Protein product: CASKTGPMNTE. Given in full, the CDR3 is CASKTGPMNTEAFF. Full variable domain (rest looked up from reference TRBV28 and TRBJ1-1): DVKVTQSSRYLVKRTGEKVFLECVQDMDHENMFWYRQDPGLGLRLIYFSYDVKMKEKGDIPEGYSVSREKKERFSLILESASTNQTSMYLCASKTGPMNTEAFFGQGTRLTVV.

At least ten counts were recorded for this clone. The read terminates 3 residues ahead of where the CDR3 ends, so the germline J gene completes it. This rearrangement joins TRBV20-1 to TRBJ2-7; 14 nucleotides line up with TRBD2. This CDR3 spans 18 amino acids. The germline gives CDR1 DFQATT, CDR2 SNEGSKA (reference sequence). After removal of 0 bases from V and 6 bases from J, the junction contained 13 bases not matched to a gene. CDR3 protein: CSARDGLAGGAHEGEQYF. CDR3 DNA, as far as it was read: TGCAGTGCTAGAGATGGACTAGCGGGAGGCGCCCACGAGGGCGAG.

This clone was detected many times. The sequence runs out 3 residues before the end of the CDR3; the remainder is reconstructed from the germline J gene. The rearrangement links TRBV7-2 to TRBJ2-2; D ambiguous. The CDR3 covers 12 residues. CDR1 is SGHTA and CDR2 is FQGNSA in the germline V gene. V was cut by 1 base and J by 7 bases, with 4 bases left in between. The CDR3 spells CASSLGVGELFF. The CDR3 DNA, read in part, is TGTGCCAGCAGCTTAGGCGTCGGGGAG.

For this clone: The observed sequence ends 3 residues before the CDR3 terminus, with the missing tail filled in from the germline J gene. The chain employs TRBV7-9 and TRBJ1-1; D gene unclear. This CDR3 region has 12 residues. In germline, CDR1 is SEHNR, CDR2 FQNEAQ (reference sequence). V lost 7 bases and J lost 4, with 10 bases in between. The sequenced CDR3 bases are TGTGCCAGCACCACCGAGGGCACTGAA. This gives the protein CASTTEGTE. Given in full, the CDR3 is CASTTEGTEAFF.

There are many counts of this clone. The read ends 3 residues shy of where the CDR3 ends; the end is completed using the germline J gene. V usage is TRBV7-9 and J usage is TRBJ2-7, with 7 bases that match TRBD2. In germline, CDR1 is SEHNR, CDR2 FQNEAQ (reference sequence). V was clipped by 6 bases and J by 0 bases; unmatched bases: 8. This CDR3 contains 15 residues. The covered CDR3 bases are TGTGCCAGCAGTTCAGGGAGGGAGGCCTCCTACGAG. Amino acids: CASSSGREASYE. The CDR3 as a whole reads CASSSGREASYEQYF. The whole variable domain, filled in from reference TRBV7-9 and TRBJ2-7, reads DTGVSQNPRHKITKRGQNVTFRCDPISEHNRLYWYRQTLGQGPEFLTYFQNEAQLEKSRLLSDRFSAERPKGSFSTLEIQRTEQGDSAMYLCASSSGREASYEQYFGPGTRLTVT.

This clone was observed at least ten times. Read data end 3 residues before the CDR3 end; the end is taken from the germline J gene. This chain connects TRBV7-2 to TRBJ2-7; a weak D match, TRBD1 (5 bases). The CDR3 is made up of 14 amino acids. CDR1 is SGHTA and CDR2 is FQGNSA in the germline V gene. The ends were cut back, 2 bases at V and 3 bases at J, with 11 bases in the middle. The part of the CDR3 DNA that was read is TGTGCCAGCAGCTTATCCCCTAGGGGCTACGAG. Encoded protein: CASSLSPRGYE. The CDR3, in full, reads CASSLSPRGYEQYF.

This clone has at least ten counts. The CDR3 end falls 3 residues outside the read, so it is completed with the germline J gene. The chain couples TRBV7-8 to TRBJ2-1, with D perhaps TRBD1 (8 bases). Germline V gene sequence: CDR1 SGHVS, CDR2 FQNEAQ. The CDR3 extends over 14 amino acids. The V gene lost 9 bases and the J gene lost 6 bases, with 18 bases spanning the gap. The part of the CDR3 DNA that was read is TGTGCCAGTCTACAGGGGGGGAGTGGCAATGAG. It is translated as CASLQGGSGNE. Given in full, the CDR3 is CASLQGGSGNEQFF.

This clone was seen repeatedly, ten times or more. The CDR3 bases that were read are TGTGCCAGCAGCTTCGCGACGGGTTCGGGTGAAAAA. Protein product: CASSFATGSGEK. The entire CDR3 protein is CASSFATGSGEKLFF. The chain recombines TRBV7-2 with TRBJ1-4, with D hard to call. The read is 3 residues too short to cover the CDR3 end, so that end is filled in from the germline J gene. This CDR3 region has 15 residues. Germline V gene lookup returns CDR1 SGHTA and CDR2 FQGNSA. Trimming pared 3 bases from V and 7 bases from J, leaving 15 bases between.

This clone has a count of ten or more. The observed sequence ends 3 residues before the CDR3 terminus, with the missing tail filled in from the germline J gene. The chain employs TRBV19 and TRBJ1-1; 7 nucleotides align to TRBD1. CDR1 is LNHDA and CDR2 is SQIVND in the germline V gene (reference sequence). The CDR3 length is 15 residues. The trim removed 5 bases at V and 1 base at J, leaving 7 bases unmatched. The sequenced CDR3 bases are TGTGCCAGTAGTTACCAGACAGGGTCGAACACTGAA. The encoded protein is CASSYQTGSNTE. The entire CDR3 reads CASSYQTGSNTEAFF. Full variable domain (remainder filled in from reference TRBV19 and TRBJ1-1): DGGITQSPKYLFRKEGQNVTLSCEQNLNHDAMYWYRQDPGQGLRLIYYSQIVNDFQKGDIAEGYSVSREKKESFPLTVTSAQKNPTAFYLCASSYQTGSNTEAFFGQGTRLTVV.

This clone was seen a handful of times. The read falls 3 residues short of the CDR3 end, and the missing part is taken from the germline J gene. The chain combines TRBV2 with TRBJ1-4; D is perhaps TRBD1 (5 bases). The germline V gene encodes CDR1 SNHLY and CDR2 FYNNEI. The CDR3 totals 11 residues. Partial CDR3 DNA: TGTGCCAGCGACAGCAATTCACCA. Amino acids: CASDSNSP. The complete CDR3 sequence is CASDSNSPLFF.

This clone was detected many times. The read finishes 3 residues shy of the CDR3 end, and the germline J gene is used to complete it. This chain links TRBV7-2 with TRBJ1-2; 7 positions match TRBD1. This CDR3 region has 13 residues. CDR1 SGHTA and CDR2 FQGNSA come from the germline V gene. The trim removed 5 bases at V and 6 bases at J, leaving 6 bases unmatched. The CDR3 DNA, read in part, is TGTGCCAGCAGCCCTCACAGGGGAGATGGC. Protein: CASSPHRGDG. The whole CDR3 region reads CASSPHRGDGYTF.

This clone was recorded at least ten times. The sequence runs out 3 residues before the end of the CDR3; the remainder is reconstructed from the germline J gene. V usage is TRBV3-1 (or the pseudogene TRBV3-2) and J usage is TRBJ2-1, with 11 nucleotides matching TRBD1. CDR1 is LGHDT and CDR2 is YNNKEL in the germline V gene (reference sequence). This CDR3 has 13 amino acids. V shed 6 bases and J 7 bases; nucleotides not matched to a gene: 2. Incomplete CDR3 DNA: TGTGCCAGCAGGGGGACAGGGGGAAATGAG. It encodes CASRGTGGNE. The entire CDR3 reads CASRGTGGNEQFF.